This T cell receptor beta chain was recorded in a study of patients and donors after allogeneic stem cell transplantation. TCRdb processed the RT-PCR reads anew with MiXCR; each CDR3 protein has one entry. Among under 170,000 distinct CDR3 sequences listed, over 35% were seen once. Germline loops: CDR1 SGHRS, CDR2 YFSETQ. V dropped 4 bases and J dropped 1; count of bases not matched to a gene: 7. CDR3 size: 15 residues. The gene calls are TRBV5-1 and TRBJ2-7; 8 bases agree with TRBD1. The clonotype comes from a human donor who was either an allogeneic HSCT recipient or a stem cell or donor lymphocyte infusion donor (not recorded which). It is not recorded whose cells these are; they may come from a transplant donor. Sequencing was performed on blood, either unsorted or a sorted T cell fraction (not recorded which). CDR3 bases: TGCGCCAGCAGCCTACCGACAGGGGAGTCCTACGAGCAGTACTTC. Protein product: CASSLPTGESYEQYF.